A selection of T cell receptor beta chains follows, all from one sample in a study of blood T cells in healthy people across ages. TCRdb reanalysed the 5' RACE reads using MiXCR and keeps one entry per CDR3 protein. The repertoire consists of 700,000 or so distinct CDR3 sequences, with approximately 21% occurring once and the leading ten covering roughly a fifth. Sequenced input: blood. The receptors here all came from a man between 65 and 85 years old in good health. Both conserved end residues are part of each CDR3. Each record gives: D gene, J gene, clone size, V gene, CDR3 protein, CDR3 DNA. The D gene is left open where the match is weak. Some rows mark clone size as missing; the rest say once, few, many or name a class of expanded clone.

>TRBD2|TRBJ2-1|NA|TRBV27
CASSLFLAGYSYNEQFF
TGTGCCAGCAGTTTATTCCTAGCGGGATATTCCTACAATGAGCAGTTCTTC
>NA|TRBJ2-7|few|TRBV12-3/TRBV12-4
CASSLQGRTYEQYF
TGTGCCAGCAGTTTGCAGGGGCGGACCTACGAGCAGTACTTC
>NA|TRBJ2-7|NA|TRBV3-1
CASSQGPLARSEQYF
TGTGCCAGCAGCCAAGGTCCTCTCGCGCGGTCCGAGCAGTACTTC
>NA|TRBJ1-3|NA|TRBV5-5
CASSPSPTAGNTIYF
TGTGCCAGCAGCCCCTCCCCGACAGCCGGAAACACCATATATTTT
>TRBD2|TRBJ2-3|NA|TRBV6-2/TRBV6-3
CASRVGTSVDTQYF
TGTGCCAGCAGAGTCGGGACTAGCGTAGATACGCAGTATTTT
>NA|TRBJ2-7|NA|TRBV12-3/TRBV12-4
CASSFLRGTYEQYF
TGTGCCAGCAGTTTCCTCAGGGGAACCTACGAGCAGTACTTC
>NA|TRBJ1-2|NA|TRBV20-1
CSGLAGNYGYTF
TGCAGTGGTCTGGCGGGAAACTATGGCTACACCTTC
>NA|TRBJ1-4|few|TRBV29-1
CSGGSTNEKLFF
TGCAGCGGGGGGTCAACTAATGAAAAACTGTTTTTT
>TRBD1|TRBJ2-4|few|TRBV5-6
CASSLPRDRVSENIQYF
TGTGCCAGCAGCTTGCCTCGGGACAGGGTTAGCGAAAACATTCAGTACTTC
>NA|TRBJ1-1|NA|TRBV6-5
CASSYGRSGNTEAFF
TGTGCCAGCAGTTATGGCCGGTCAGGGAACACTGAAGCTTTCTTT
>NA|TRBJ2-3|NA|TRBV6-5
CASSYVGVGTDTQYF
TGTGCCAGCAGTTATGTGGGGGTTGGCACAGATACGCAGTATTTT
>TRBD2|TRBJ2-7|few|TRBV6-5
CASSSDRETWIAGGPVSYEQYF
TGTGCCAGCAGTTCCGACAGGGAAACTTGGATAGCGGGAGGGCCGGTTTCCTACGAGCAGTACTTC
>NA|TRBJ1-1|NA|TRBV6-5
CASSSLSLGDTEAFF
TGTGCCAGCAGTTCACTCAGCCTAGGGGACACTGAAGCTTTCTTT
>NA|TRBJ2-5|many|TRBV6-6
CASRRDGAQETQYF
TGTGCCAGCAGAAGGGACGGAGCCCAAGAGACCCAGTACTTC
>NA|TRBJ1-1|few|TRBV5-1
CASSFGGRASKEAFF
TGCGCCAGCAGCTTTGGCGGCAGGGCATCGAAAGAAGCTTTCTTT
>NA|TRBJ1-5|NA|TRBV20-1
CSARVLGGDNQPQHF
TGCAGTGCTAGAGTGCTGGGAGGGGATAATCAGCCCCAGCATTTT
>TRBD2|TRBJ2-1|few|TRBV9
CASSSRSGGSVPIEQFF
TGTGCCAGCAGCTCCCGTAGTGGCGGGAGTGTTCCTATTGAGCAGTTCTTC
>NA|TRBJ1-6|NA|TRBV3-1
CASRIGTISYNSPLHF
TGTGCCAGCAGAATCGGGACAATCTCCTATAATTCACCCCTCCACTTT
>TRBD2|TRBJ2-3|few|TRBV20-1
CSARPLVAGGRVDTQYF
TGCAGTGCTAGACCACTTGTAGCGGGGGGGCGGGTAGATACGCAGTATTTT
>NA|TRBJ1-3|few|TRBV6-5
CASSGRDGNTIYF
TGTGCCAGCAGTGGCAGGGACGGAAACACCATATATTTT
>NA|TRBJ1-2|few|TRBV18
CASSNGRSRYGYTF
TGTGCCAGCTCCAACGGCAGATCCCGATATGGCTACACCTTC
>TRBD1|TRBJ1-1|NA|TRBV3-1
CASNQRDRGTEAFF
TGTGCCAGCAACCAGAGGGACAGGGGCACTGAAGCTTTCTTT
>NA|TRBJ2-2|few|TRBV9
CASSARTSDGELFF
TGTGCCAGCAGCGCCCGAACGTCGGACGGGGAGCTGTTTTTT
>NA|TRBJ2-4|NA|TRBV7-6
CASSSSLGLSLAKNIQYF
TGTGCCAGCAGCTCGTCCCTTGGACTGAGTCTAGCCAAAAACATTCAGTACTTC
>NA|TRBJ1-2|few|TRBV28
CASSPSYTAYGYTF
TGTGCCAGCAGCCCTAGCTACACCGCCTATGGCTACACCTTC
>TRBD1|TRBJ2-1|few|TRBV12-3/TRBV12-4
CAINRGESGEQFF
TGTGCCATCAACAGGGGCGAGTCGGGTGAGCAGTTCTTC